This TCR beta chain is drawn from a study of blood T cell repertoires in COVID-19. As for the study in general: PBMCs, B-cell-depleted T cells, or T cells were the source of the cDNA or gDNA that made up the material.

Per the original methods: Using reference gene primer amplification, nucleated cell counts were estimated. Repertoires were generated with immunoSEQ multiplex PCR, while TCRdb's copy carries only in-frame clones and drops some. The V and J calls and clone size are taken from that table; D and trimming were inferred from the DNA. The sample gives about 270,000 clones, 85% to 90% of which show up once; 2.4% is in the top ten. The CDR3 runs 10 residues. CDR1 SGHTA and CDR2 FQGTGA come from the germline V gene. Trimming cost V 9 bases and J 7 bases, with 9 bases left between them. The J gene is TRBJ1-2, the V gene TRBV7-3; D is ambiguous. Sequenced input: PBMCs or T cells enriched from blood (not recorded which). The receptor was derived from a woman aged 18-29 years who had recovered from COVID-19. CDR3 DNA sequence: TGTGCCAGAGCTCCAGGTGGCTACACCTTC. It translates to CARAPGGYTF.